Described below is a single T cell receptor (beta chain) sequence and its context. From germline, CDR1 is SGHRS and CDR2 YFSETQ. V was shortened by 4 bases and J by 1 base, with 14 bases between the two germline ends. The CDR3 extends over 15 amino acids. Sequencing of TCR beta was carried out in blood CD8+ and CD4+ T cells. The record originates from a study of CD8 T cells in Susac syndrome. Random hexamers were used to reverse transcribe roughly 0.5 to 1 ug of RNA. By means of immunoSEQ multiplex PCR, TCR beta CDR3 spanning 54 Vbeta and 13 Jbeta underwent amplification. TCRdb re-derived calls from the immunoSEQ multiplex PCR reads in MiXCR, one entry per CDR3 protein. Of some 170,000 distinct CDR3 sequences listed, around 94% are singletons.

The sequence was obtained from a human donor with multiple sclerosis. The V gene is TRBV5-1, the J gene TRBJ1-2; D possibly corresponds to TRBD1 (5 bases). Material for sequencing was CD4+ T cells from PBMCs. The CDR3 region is CASSPALTVNYGYTF. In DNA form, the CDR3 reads TGCGCCAGCAGCCCGGCTTTGACAGTTAACTATGGCTACACCTTC. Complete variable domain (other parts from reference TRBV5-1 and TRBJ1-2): KAGVTQTPRYLIKTRGQQVTLSCSPISGHRSVSWYQQTPGQGLQFLFEYFSETQRNKGNFPGRFSGRQFSNSRSEMNVSTLELGDSALYLCASSPALTVNYGYTFGSGTRLTVV.